The present TCR beta chain was sequenced within a study of OX40 agonist ivuxolimab in advanced cancers. The ends lost 5 bases at V and 9 bases at J; junction bases unmatched: 11. Germline CDR1 reads SGHNT; CDR2 reads YENEEA. The CDR3 contains 15 residues. Prior autoimmune disease or systemic immunosuppression barred patients. Peripheral blood came from all dose cohorts at three timepoints. Whole-study findings and limits: Normalized T-cell clonal expansion was also low in a subset of nonresponders. More expanded clones were found, on average, in CD8+ than in CD4+ T cells.

Details on this clone: Its target is not known.

TCRdb's table, derived via immunoSEQ multiplex PCR, lists solely in-frame clones and lacks some. Among 49,000 or so clones listed, roughly nine tenths were seen once. The rearrangement uses TRBV11-3 and TRBJ2-4; 9 nucleotides agree with TRBD2. Sequencing used CD4+ or CD8+ T cells sorted from blood, obtained in a trial of the OX40 agonist ivuxolimab. The source of this sequence is an adult with an advanced solid tumor such as melanoma, head and neck, liver or kidney cancer. CDR3 residues: CASSGAGGVWSIQYF. DNA of the CDR3: TGTGCCAGCAGCGGAGCGGGGGGAGTATGGAGCATTCAGTACTTC.